This T cell receptor (beta chain) was obtained from a study of T cell changes during pregnancy in multiple sclerosis. This clone was seen at least ten times. V was trimmed by 1 base and J by 6 bases, leaving 15 bases between them. The CDR3 runs 15 residues. In germline, CDR1 is LNHDA, CDR2 SQIVND (reference sequence). Sequencing was performed with immunoSEQ multiplex PCR; in TCRdb, only in-frame clones are kept and a portion is missing. The data show approximately 92,000 clones, with about 94% seen just once and about 0.98% held by the top ten. The chain carries TRBV19 and TRBJ1-2; D might be TRBD1 (6 bases). The receptor was isolated from a female donor with multiple sclerosis, enrolled in a pregnancy study. The input for sequencing was peripheral blood, taken after pregnancy. CDR3 sequence reads: CASSIGLRQGHGYTF. In DNA, the CDR3 is TGTGCCAGTAGTATAGGTTTGAGGCAGGGGCATGGCTACACCTTC. The full variable domain, its missing parts supplied by reference TRBV19 and TRBJ1-2, is DGGITQSPKYLFRKEGQNVTLSCEQNLNHDAMYWYRQDPGQGLRLIYYSQIVNDFQKGDIAEGYSVSREKKESFPLTVTSAQKNPTAFYLCASSIGLRQGHGYTFGSGTRLTVV.